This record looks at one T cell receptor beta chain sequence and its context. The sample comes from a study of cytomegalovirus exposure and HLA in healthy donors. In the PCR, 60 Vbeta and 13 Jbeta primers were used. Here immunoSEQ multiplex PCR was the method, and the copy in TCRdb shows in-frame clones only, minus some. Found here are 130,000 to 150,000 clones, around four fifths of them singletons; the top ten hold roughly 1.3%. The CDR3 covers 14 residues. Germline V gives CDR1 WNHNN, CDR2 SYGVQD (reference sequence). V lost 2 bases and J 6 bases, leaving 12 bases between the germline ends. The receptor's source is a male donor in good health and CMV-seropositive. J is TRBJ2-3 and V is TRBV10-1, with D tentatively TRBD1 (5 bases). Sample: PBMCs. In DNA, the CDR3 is TGCGCCAGCAGTGAGAGGCGCCCAGGGGATACGCAGTATTTT. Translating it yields CASSERRPGDTQYF.